One sample yielded the 7 T cell receptor beta chains listed below, sequenced in a study of beta chain features in type 1 diabetes. Every bit of the isolated RNA underwent reverse transcription, so sequencing read expressed TCRB transcripts. Libraries were prepared by immunoSEQ multiplex PCR; TCRdb keeps only in-frame clonotypes and omits some of them. The sample holds roughly 380,000 clones, around 20% seen once. Sequencing was performed on naive CD4+ T cells from blood. The receptors were sampled from a woman aged 18-35 years in good health.

The chain recombines TRBV10-3 with TRBJ2-1; the D is unclear. This CDR3 spans 15 amino acids. V was pared by 0 bases and J by 7 bases, with 13 bases between. CDR1 ENHRY and CDR2 SYGVKD come from the germline V gene. CDR3 nucleotides: TGTGCCATCAGTGAGTCAGGAGACGCTATTAATGAGCAGTTCTTC. Encoded protein: CAISESGDAINEQFF.

This clone was seen a few times. The chain has TRBV7-9 and TRBJ2-3; D call uncertain. The ends were cut back, 5 bases at V and 0 bases at J, with 9 bases in the middle. Germline CDR1 reads SEHNR; CDR2 reads FQNEAQ (reference sequence). The CDR3 consists of 14 residues. CDR3 DNA sequence: TGTGCCAGCAGCCCCCCCCCGAGCACAGATACGCAGTATTTT. Its protein product is CASSPPPSTDTQYF.

The chain links TRBV30 to TRBJ1-2; TRBD1 matches 10 bases. Looked up from germline, CDR1 is GTSNPN and CDR2 is SVGIG (reference sequence). After removal of 5 bases from V and 0 bases from J, the junction contained 0 bases not matched to a gene. This CDR3 spans 13 amino acids. For the CDR3, the DNA is TGTGCCTGGGGGACAGGGGCTAACTATGGCTACACCTTC. This sequence encodes CAWGTGANYGYTF.

This clone was seen only once. CDR3 sequence (DNA): TGTGCCAGCAGCGCCCCGGGGACAGATACGCAGTATTTT. Its translation is CASSAPGTDTQYF. The genes are TRBV9 and TRBJ2-3; possible D gene TRBD2, 5 bases. Germline CDR1 and CDR2: SGDLS and YYNGEE. V was pared by 3 bases and J by 3 bases, with 8 bases between. The CDR3 is 13 residues long.

V and J are TRBV15 and TRBJ2-6; the D is unclear. CDR3 length: 12 residues. With 4 bases removed from V and 8 bases from J, the gap between germline ends came to 6 bases. Germline V gene data show CDR1 as LNHNV and CDR2 as YYDKDF (reference sequence). CDR3 residues: CATSTATNVLTF. The CDR3, as DNA: TGTGCCACCAGCACCGCGACCAACGTCCTGACTTTC.

The table lists this clone with a few counts. V gene TRBV4-1 combines with J gene TRBJ1-3, with D maybe TRBD1 (6 bases). From germline, CDR1 is MGHRA and CDR2 YSYEKL. The CDR3 has 14 residues. The V and J ends lost 6 bases and 2 bases respectively, with 11 bases between them. DNA for the CDR3: TGCGCCAGCAGGCCAGGGGTTACTGGAAACACCATATATTTT. Protein product: CASRPGVTGNTIYF.

The chain has TRBV5-4 and TRBJ2-7; 9 nucleotides line up with TRBD2. Trimming took 6 bases from V and 2 from J; bases not matched to a gene: 6. CDR1 SGHNT and CDR2 YYREEE come from the germline V gene (reference sequence). The CDR3 has 14 residues. This CDR3 reads CASTSAGGPYEQYF. CDR3 nucleotides: TGTGCCAGCACCTCGGCGGGAGGGCCCTACGAGCAGTACTTC.